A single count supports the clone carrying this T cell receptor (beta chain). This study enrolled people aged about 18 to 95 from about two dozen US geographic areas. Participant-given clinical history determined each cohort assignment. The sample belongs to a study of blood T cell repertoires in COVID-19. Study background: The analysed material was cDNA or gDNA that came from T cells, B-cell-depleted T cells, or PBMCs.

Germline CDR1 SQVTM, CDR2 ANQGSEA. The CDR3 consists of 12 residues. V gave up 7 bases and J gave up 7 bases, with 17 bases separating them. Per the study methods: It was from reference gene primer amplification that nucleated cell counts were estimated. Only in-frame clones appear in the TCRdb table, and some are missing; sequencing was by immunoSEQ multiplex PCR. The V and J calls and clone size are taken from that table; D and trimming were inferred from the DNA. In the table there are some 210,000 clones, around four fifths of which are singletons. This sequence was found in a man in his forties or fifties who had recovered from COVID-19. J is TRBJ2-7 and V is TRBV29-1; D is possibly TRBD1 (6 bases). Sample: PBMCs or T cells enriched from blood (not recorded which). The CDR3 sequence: CSARGGNGEQYF. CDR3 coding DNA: TGCAGCGCGAGAGGGGGTAACGGTGAGCAGTACTTC.